Below, one T cell receptor (beta chain) is given with its context. These data are taken from a study of blood T cell repertoires in COVID-19. Study details: Sample material is recorded as cDNA or gDNA derived from T cells, B-cell-depleted T cells, or PBMCs.

Per the study methods: Estimates of nucleated cell counts were drawn from the amplification of reference gene primers. Method: immunoSEQ multiplex PCR; TCRdb's copy keeps in-frame clones and lacks some. Clonal size and the V and J genes are those of that table, whereas D and trimming came from the DNA. In the table there are 120,000 to 150,000 clones, less than 90% of which are singletons. The specimen was peripheral blood. The receptor was derived from a human donor in a cohort sampled during active COVID-19.

The CDR3 nucleotides are TGTGCCAGCAGCTTAGGAAGAGAGGGATCAACTAATGAAAAACTGTTTTTT. This codes for CASSLGREGSTNEKLFF. The J gene is TRBJ1-4, the V gene TRBV7-9, with unresolved D. Germline loops: CDR1 SEHNR, CDR2 FQNEAQ (reference sequence). V was trimmed by 1 base and J by 0 bases, leaving 12 bases between them. This CDR3 comprises 17 residues.